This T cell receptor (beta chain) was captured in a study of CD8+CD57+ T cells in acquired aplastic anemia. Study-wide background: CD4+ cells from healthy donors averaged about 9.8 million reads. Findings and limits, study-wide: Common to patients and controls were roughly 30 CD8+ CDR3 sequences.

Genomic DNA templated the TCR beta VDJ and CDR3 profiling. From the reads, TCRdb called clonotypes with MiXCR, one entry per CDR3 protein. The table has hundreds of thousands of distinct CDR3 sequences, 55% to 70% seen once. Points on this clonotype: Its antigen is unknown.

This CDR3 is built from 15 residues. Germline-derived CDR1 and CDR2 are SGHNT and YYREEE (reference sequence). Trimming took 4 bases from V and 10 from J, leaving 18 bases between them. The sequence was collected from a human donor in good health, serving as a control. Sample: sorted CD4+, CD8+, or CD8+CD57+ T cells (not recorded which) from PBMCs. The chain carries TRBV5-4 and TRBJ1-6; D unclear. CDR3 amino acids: CASSVERKTRSPLHF. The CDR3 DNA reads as TGTGCCAGCAGCGTTGAGCGGAAAACAAGATCACCCCTCCACTTT.